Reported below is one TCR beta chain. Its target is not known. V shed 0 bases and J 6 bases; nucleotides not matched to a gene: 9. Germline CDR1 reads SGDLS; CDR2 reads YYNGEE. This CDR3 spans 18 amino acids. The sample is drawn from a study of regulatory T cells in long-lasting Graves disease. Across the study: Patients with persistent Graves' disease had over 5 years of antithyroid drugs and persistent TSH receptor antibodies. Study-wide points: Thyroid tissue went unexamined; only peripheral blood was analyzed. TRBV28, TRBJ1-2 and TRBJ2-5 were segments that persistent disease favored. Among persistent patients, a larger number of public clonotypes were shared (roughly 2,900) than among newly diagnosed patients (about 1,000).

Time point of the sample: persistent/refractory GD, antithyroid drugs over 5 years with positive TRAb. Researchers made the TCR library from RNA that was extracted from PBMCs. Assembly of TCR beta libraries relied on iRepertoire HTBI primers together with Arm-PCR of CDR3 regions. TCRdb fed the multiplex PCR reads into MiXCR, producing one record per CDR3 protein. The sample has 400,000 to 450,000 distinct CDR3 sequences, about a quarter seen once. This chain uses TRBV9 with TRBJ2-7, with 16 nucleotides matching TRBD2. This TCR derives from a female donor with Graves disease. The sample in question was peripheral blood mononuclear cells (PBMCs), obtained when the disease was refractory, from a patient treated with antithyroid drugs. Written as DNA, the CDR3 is TGTGCCAGCAGCGTAGCCCCGGGACTAGCGGGAGGGCGGGTCGAGCAGTACTTC. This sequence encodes CASSVAPGLAGGRVEQYF.